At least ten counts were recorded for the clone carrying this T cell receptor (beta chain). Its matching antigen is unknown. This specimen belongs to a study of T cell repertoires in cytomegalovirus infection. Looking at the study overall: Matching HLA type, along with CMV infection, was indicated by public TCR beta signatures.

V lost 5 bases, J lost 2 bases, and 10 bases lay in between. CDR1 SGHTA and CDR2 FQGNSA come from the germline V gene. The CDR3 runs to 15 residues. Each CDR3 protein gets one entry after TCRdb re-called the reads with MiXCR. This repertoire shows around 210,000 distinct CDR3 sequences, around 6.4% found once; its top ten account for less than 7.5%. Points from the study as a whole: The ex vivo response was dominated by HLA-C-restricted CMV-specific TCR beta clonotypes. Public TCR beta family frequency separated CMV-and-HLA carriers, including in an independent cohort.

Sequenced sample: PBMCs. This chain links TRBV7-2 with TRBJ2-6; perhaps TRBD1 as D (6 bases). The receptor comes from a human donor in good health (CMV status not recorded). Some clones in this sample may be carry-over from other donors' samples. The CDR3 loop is CASSPQGAGANVLTF. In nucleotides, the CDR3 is TGTGCCAGCAGCCCACAGGGAGCTGGGGCCAACGTCCTGACTTTC.